This T cell receptor (beta chain) was found in a study of post-analysis software for immune sequencing data. Study overall: Included among the disease courses, which were recorded for the cohort, were relapsing-remitting, secondary progressive and progressive-relapsing multiple sclerosis.

Carried by the TCR beta cDNA libraries were unique molecular identifiers. One entry per CDR3 protein, called by TCRdb with MiXCR from the PCR reads. The sample records about 820,000 distinct CDR3 sequences, roughly 58% being singletons. The sample taken for sequencing was blood. The sequence derives from a girl aged 10-17 years with multiple sclerosis.

The CDR3 sequence: CSATSPTVNTEAFF. The CDR3 DNA reads TGCAGTGCTACTTCCCCGACAGTGAACACTGAAGCTTTCTTT. The chain employs TRBV20-1 and TRBJ1-1, with D perhaps TRBD1 (5 bases). The CDR3 length is 14 residues. The ends were cut back, 4 bases at V and 0 bases at J, with 12 bases in the middle. Germline assignment: CDR1 DFQATT and CDR2 SNEGSKA (reference sequence).